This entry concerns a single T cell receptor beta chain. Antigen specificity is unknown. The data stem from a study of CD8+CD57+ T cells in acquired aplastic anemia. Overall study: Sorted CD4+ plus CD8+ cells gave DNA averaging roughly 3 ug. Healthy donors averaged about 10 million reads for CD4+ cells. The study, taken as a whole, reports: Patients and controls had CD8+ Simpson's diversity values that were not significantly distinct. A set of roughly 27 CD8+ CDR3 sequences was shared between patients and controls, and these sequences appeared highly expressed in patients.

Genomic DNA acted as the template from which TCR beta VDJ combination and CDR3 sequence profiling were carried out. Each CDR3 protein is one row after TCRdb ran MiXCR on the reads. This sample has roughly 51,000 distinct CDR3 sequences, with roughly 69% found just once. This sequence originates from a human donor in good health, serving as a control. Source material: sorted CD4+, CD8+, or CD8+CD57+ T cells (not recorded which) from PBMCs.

CDR3 region: CSARDDRAAGNTIYF. The CDR3 DNA sequence: TGCAGTGCTAGAGATGACAGGGCAGCTGGAAACACCATATATTTT. The chain has TRBV20-1 and TRBJ1-3; 7 bases match TRBD1. This CDR3 region has 15 residues. Germline V gene lookup returns CDR1 DFQATT and CDR2 SNEGSKA (reference sequence). Unmatched junction bases numbered 4, after V lost 0 bases and J lost 2 bases.